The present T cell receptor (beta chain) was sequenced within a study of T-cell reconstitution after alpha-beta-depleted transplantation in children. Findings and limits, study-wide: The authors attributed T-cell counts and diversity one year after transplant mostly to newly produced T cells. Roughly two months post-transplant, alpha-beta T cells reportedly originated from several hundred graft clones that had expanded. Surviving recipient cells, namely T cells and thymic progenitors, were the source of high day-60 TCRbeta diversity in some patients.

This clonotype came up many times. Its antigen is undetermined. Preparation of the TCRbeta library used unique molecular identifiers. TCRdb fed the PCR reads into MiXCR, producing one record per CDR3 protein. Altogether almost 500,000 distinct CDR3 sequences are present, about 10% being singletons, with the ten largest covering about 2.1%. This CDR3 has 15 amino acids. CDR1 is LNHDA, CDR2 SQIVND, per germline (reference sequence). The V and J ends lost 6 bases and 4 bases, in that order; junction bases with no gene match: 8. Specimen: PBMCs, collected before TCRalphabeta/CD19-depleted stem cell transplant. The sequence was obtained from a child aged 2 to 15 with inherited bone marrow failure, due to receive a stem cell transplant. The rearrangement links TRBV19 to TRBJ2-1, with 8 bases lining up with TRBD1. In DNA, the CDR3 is TGTGCCAGTAGATTTGGACAGGGTGGTTACAATGAGCAGTTCTTC. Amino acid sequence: CASRFGQGGYNEQFF. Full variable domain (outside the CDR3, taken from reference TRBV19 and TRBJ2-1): DGGITQSPKYLFRKEGQNVTLSCEQNLNHDAMYWYRQDPGQGLRLIYYSQIVNDFQKGDIAEGYSVSREKKESFPLTVTSAQKNPTAFYLCASRFGQGGYNEQFFGPGTRLTVL.